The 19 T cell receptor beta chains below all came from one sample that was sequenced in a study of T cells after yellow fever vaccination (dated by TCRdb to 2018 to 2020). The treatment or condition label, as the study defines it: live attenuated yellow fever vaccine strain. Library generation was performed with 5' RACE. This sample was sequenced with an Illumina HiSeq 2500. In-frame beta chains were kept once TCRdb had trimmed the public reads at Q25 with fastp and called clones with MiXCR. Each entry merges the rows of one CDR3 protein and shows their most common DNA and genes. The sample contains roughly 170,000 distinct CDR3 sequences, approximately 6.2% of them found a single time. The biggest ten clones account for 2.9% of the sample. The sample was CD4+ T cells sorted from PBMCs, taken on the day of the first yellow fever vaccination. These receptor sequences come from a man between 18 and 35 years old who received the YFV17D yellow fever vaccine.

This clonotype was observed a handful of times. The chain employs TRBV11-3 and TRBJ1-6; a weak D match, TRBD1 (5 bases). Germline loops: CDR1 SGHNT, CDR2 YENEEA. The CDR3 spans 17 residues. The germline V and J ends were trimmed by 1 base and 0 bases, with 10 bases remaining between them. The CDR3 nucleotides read TGTGCCAGCAGCTTAGGAGGGGCGGACTCCTATAATTCACCCCTCCACTTT. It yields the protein CASSLGGADSYNSPLHF.

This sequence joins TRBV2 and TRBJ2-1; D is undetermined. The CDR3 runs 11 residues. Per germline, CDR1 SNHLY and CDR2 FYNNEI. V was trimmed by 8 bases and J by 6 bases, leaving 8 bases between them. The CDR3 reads CASCGGNEQFF. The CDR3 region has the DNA TGTGCCAGCTGCGGTGGCAATGAGCAGTTCTTC. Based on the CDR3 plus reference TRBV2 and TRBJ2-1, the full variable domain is EPEVTQTPSHQVTQMGQEVILRCVPISNHLYFYWYRQILGQKVEFLVSFYNNEISEKSEIFDDQFSVERPDGSNFTLKIRSTKLEDSAMYFCASCGGNEQFFGPGTRLTVL.

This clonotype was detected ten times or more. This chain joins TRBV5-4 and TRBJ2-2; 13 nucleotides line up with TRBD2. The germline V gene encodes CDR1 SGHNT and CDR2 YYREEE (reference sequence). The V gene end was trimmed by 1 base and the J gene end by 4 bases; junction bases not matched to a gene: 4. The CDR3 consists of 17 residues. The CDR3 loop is CASSLTSGGAVTGELFF. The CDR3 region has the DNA TGTGCCAGCAGCTTGACTAGCGGGGGGGCTGTCACCGGGGAGCTGTTTTTT.

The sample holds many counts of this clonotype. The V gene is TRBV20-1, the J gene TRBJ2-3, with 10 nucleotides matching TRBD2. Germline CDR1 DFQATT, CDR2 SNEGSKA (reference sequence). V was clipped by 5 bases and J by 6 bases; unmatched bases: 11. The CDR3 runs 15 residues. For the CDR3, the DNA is TGCAGTGCTGGCCTCCTAGCGGGGGAAGGGGATACGCAGTATTTT. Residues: CSAGLLAGEGDTQYF.

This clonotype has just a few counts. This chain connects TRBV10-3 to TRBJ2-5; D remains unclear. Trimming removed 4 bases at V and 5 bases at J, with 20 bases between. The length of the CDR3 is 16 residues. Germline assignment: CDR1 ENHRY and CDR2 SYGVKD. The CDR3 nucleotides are TGTGCCATCAGTGGGGGTCGGACCTGGAGAGAGGAGACCCAGTACTTC. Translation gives CAISGGRTWREETQYF.

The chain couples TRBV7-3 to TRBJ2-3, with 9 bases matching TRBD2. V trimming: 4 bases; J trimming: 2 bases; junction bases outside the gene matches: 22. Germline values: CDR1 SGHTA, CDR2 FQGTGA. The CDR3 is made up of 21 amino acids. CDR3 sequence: CASSSPPFESVAGDLTDTQYF. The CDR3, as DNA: TGTGCCAGCAGCTCCCCCCCTTTTGAGTCGGTAGCGGGGGACCTCACAGATACGCAGTATTTT.

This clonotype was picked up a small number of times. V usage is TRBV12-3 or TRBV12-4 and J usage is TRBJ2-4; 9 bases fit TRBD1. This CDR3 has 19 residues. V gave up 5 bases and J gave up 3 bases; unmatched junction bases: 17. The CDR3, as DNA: TGTGCCAGCAGTGGTGATCCAAGACAGGGGGAAATAATCAAAAACATTCAGTACTTC. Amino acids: CASSGDPRQGEIIKNIQYF.

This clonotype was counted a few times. CDR3 nucleotide sequence: TGTGCCAGTGGACAGGGGGCCAACAATCAGCCCCAGCATTTT. This gives the protein CASGQGANNQPQHF. The V gene is TRBV5-3, the J gene TRBJ1-5, with 11 positions matching TRBD1. TRBV5-3 is reported as an ORF; its role is uncertain. Trimming took 8 bases from V and 3 from J; bases not matched to a gene: 4. CDR3 length equals 14 residues.

This CDR3 reads CASSRLTPAYEQYV. CDR3 nucleotide sequence: TGTGCTAGCAGCCGATTGACACCAGCCTACGAGCAGTACGTC. The chain links TRBV7-7 to TRBJ2-7; no definite D call. CDR1 and CDR2 (germline): SSHAT, FNYEAQ (reference sequence). CDR3 length equals 14 residues.

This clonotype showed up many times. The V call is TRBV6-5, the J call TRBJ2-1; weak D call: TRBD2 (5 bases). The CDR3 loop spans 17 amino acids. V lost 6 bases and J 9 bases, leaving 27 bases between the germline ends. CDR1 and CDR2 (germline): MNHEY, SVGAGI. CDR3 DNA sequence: TGTGCCAGCAGCAAACAACGGACTCTCCCCGCCGGGATTGAGCAGTTCTTC. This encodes CASSKQRTLPAGIEQFF.

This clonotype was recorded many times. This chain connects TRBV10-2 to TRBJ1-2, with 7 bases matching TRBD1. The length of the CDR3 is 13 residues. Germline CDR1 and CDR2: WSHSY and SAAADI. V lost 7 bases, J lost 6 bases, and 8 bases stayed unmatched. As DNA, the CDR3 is TGCGCCAGCAAGTCCCAGGGGGGCGATGGCTACACCTTC. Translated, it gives CASKSQGGDGYTF.

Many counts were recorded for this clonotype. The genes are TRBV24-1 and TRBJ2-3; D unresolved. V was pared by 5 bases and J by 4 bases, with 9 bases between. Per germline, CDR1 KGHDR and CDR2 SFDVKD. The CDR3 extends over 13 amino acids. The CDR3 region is CATSGAASDTQYF. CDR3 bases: TGTGCCACCAGTGGGGCAGCGTCAGATACGCAGTATTTT.

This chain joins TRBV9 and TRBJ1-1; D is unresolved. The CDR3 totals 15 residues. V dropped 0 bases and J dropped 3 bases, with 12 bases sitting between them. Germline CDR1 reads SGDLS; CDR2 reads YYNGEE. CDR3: CASSVEPMEDTEAFF. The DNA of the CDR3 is TGTGCCAGCAGCGTAGAGCCCATGGAGGACACTGAAGCTTTCTTT.

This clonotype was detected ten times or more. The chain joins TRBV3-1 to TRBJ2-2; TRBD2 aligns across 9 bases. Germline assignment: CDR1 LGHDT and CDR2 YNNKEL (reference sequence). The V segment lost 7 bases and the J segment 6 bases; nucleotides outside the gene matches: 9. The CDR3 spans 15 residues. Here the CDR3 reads CASTPSQRGAGELFF. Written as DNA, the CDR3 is TGTGCCAGCACCCCAAGCCAGCGGGGGGCCGGGGAGCTGTTTTTT.

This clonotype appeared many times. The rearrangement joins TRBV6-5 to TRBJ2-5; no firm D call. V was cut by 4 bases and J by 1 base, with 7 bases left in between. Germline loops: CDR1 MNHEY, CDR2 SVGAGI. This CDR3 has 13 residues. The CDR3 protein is CASSSDIQETQYF. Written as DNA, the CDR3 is TGTGCCAGCAGTTCCGACATCCAAGAGACCCAGTACTTC.

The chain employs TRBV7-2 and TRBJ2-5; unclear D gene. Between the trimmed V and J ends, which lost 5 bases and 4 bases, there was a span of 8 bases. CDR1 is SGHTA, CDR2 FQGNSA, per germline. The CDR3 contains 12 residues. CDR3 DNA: TGTGCCAGCAGCCCCCCGGGAGAGACCCAGTACTTC. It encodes CASSPPGETQYF. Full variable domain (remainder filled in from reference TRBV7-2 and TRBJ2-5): GAGVSQSPSNKVTEKGKDVELRCDPISGHTALYWYRQSLGQGLEFLIYFQGNSAPDKSGLPSDRFSAERTGGSVSTLTIQRTQQEDSAVYLCASSPPGETQYFGPGTRLLVL.

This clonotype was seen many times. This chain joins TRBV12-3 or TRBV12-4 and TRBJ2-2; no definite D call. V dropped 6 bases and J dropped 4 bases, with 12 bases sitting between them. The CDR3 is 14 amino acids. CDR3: CASSLKRATGELFF. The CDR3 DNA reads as TGTGCCAGCAGCCTAAAACGGGCCACCGGGGAGCTGTTTTTT.

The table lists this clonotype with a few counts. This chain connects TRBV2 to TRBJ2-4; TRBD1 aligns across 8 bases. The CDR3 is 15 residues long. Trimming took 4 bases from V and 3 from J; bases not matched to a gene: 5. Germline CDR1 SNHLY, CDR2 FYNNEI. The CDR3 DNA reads TGTGCCAGCAGTGGGACAGGGCAGGACAAAAACATTCAGTACTTC. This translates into CASSGTGQDKNIQYF.

The CDR3 region is CASTPPGLGAGETQYF. CDR3 sequence (DNA): TGTGCCAGCACTCCCCCGGGACTAGGGGCCGGGGAGACCCAGTACTTC. This chain joins TRBV7-6 and TRBJ2-5; 8 bases map to TRBD2. Germline trimming cut 7 bases from V and 5 bases from J; bases unmatched to any gene: 15. The CDR3 is made up of 16 amino acids. Germline V gene sequence: CDR1 SGHVS, CDR2 FNYEAQ.